The source of this T cell receptor (beta chain) is a study of T and B cells in COVID-19 patients. The study, taken as a whole, reports: Clonality of TRB repertoires was high in active COVID-19; recovery brought above-healthy diversity and richness.

As for this clonotype: Its target is not known.

Each TRB amplification used about 250-550 ng of genomic DNA from blood. Germline assignment: CDR1 SGHKS and CDR2 YYEKEE (reference sequence). Trimming took 4 bases from V and 0 from J, leaving 16 bases between them. CDR3 length equals 16 residues. Multiplex PCR with BIOMED2 TRB-A/B primer pools amplified TRB rearrangements. TCRdb analysed the multiplex PCR reads with MiXCR anew, one entry per CDR3 protein. The sample lists roughly 23,000 distinct CDR3 sequences, around 28% occurring once. The sample taken for sequencing was blood. The rearrangement links TRBV5-5 to TRBJ2-5, with D unresolved. This TCR derives from a human donor who had recovered from COVID-19. In nucleotides, the CDR3 is TGTGCCAGCAGCCCACCGAGAGACCGGTACCAAGAGACCCAGTACTTC. It is translated as CASSPPRDRYQETQYF.